Described below is a single T cell receptor beta chain sequence and its context. Its antigen is unidentified. Donors were drawn from the approximately 110-subject validation cohort, separate from the 666-subject first cohort. The CDR3 spans 17 residues. The germline CDR1 and CDR2 sequences are SSHAT and FNYEAQ (reference sequence). Trimming left V 5 bases short and J 8 bases short, with 24 bases between. This sample stems from a study of cytomegalovirus exposure and HLA in healthy donors. Some clones are missing from TCRdb's copy, which holds only in-frame ones; the method was immunoSEQ multiplex PCR. There are about 150,000 clones in the sample; 86% occur only once, and under 25% lies in the top ten. Overall study findings and caveats: Many donors carried some public TCRs, although rarity characterized most TCR sequences. TCR beta chains numbering more than 150 were designated cytomegalovirus-associated. First-cohort TCR clusters tended to co-occur in the 120 or so validation repertoires, a later analysis found.

Material: PBMCs. The chain has TRBV7-7 and TRBJ1-4; TRBD1 is a possible D gene (5 bases). The receptor's source is a man between 18 and 29 years old in good health and CMV-seropositive. CDR3 bases: TGTGCCAGCAGCCCCGGCTTAGGCAGGGAATCCCGCGAAAAACTGTTTTTT. Translated: CASSPGLGRESREKLFF. Based on the CDR3 plus reference TRBV7-7 and TRBJ1-4, the full variable domain is GAGVSQSPRYKVTKRGQDVTLRCDPISSHATLYWYQQALGQGPEFLTYFNYEAQPDKSGLPSDRFSAERPEGSISTLTIQRTEQRDSAMYRCASSPGLGRESREKLFFGSGTQLSVL.